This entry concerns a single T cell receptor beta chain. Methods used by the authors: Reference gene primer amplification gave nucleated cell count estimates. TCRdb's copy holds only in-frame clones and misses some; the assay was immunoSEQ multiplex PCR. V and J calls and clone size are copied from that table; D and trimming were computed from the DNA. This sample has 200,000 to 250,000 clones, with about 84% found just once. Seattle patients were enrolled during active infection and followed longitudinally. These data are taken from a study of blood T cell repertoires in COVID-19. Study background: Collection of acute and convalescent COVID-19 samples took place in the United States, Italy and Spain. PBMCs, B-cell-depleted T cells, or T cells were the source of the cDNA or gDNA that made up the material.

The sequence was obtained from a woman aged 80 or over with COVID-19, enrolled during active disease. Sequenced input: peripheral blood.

In nucleotides, the CDR3 is TGTGCCAGCACCCCCAGCGGCCTTCAGAATGAGCAGTTCTTC. Encoded protein: CASTPSGLQNEQFF. V is TRBV6-6 and J is TRBJ2-1, with D possibly being TRBD2 (5 bases). The CDR3 has 14 amino acids. Trimming pared 7 bases from V and 7 bases from J, leaving 17 bases between. The germline gives CDR1 MNHNY, CDR2 SVGAGI (reference sequence).